One and the same sample provided the 16 T cell receptor beta chains below, sequenced in a study of blood T cell repertoires in COVID-19. Measured with immunoSEQ multiplex PCR; TCRdb has only the in-frame clones, and not every one. The data contain about 250,000 clones, approximately 85% of them singletons. The sample taken for sequencing was peripheral blood. These receptor sequences come from a human donor with COVID-19, enrolled during active disease. The donor label of this sample is uncertain.

The chain joins TRBV28 to TRBJ1-2; D is undetermined. CDR1 and CDR2 from the germline V gene are MDHEN and SYDVKM. This CDR3 is 15 amino acids long. V gave up 5 bases and J gave up 4 bases, with 17 bases separating them. The CDR3 DNA is TGTGCCAGCAGTGGAGGACCAGGCCTAATCTATGGCTACACCTTC. This codes for CASSGGPGLIYGYTF.

The chain is built from TRBV7-9 and TRBJ1-5, with 8 positions matching TRBD1. The J segment lost 5 bases and the V segment lost 11 bases, leaving 5 bases of the junction unmatched. Germline V lookup: CDR1 SEHNR, CDR2 FQNEAQ (reference sequence). The CDR3 extends over 12 amino acids. The chain's CDR3 is CAEGTGDQPQHF. The CDR3 DNA reads TGTGCCGAAGGGACAGGCGATCAGCCCCAGCATTTT.

The rearrangement joins TRBV11-2 to TRBJ2-5, with 10 bases matching TRBD1. Germline CDR1 is SGHAT and CDR2 is FQNNGV. The CDR3 sequence is 13 residues long. The V and J ends lost 6 bases and 4 bases, in that order; junction bases with no gene match: 2. The DNA for the CDR3 is TGTGCCAGCAGTGACAGGGGGCTAGAGACCCAGTACTTC. Translation: CASSDRGLETQYF.

This chain joins TRBV18 and TRBJ1-2; tentatively, D is TRBD1 (6 bases). Germline CDR1 is KGHSH and CDR2 is LQKENI. The germline V and J ends were trimmed by 1 base and 3 bases, with 6 bases remaining between them. The CDR3 runs 13 residues. DNA for the CDR3: TGTGCCAGCTCACCACAGGGGGACTATGGCTACACCTTC. It codes for CASSPQGDYGYTF.

The chain has TRBV11-2 and TRBJ1-6; 7 bases are shared with TRBD1. The CDR3 is 14 residues long. The V and J ends lost 5 bases and 7 bases, in that order; junction bases with no gene match: 5. CDR1 SGHAT and CDR2 FQNNGV come from the germline V gene. The CDR3 here is CASSADRANSPLHF. The CDR3 nucleotides are TGTGCCAGCAGCGCTGACAGGGCCAATTCACCCCTCCACTTT.

The rearrangement joins TRBV6-2 or TRBV6-3 to TRBJ2-7, with D unresolved. This CDR3 is 13 amino acids long. Germline CDR1 reads MNHEY; CDR2 reads SVGEGT. V lost 0 bases and J lost 2, with 5 bases in between. The CDR3 loop reads CASSYSRPYEQYF. Written as DNA, the CDR3 is TGTGCCAGCAGTTACTCCCGTCCCTACGAGCAGTACTTC.

The rearrangement joins TRBV7-9 to TRBJ1-5, with D maybe TRBD1 (6 bases). Trimming cost V 1 base and J 3 bases, with 13 bases left between them. The CDR3 is made up of 16 amino acids. Germline V gene lookup returns CDR1 SEHNR and CDR2 FQNEAQ (reference sequence). The CDR3 region is CASSLVVGASNQPQHF. In DNA form, the CDR3 reads TGTGCCAGCAGCTTAGTGGTGGGGGCTTCCAATCAGCCCCAGCATTTT. The whole variable domain, filled in from reference TRBV7-9 and TRBJ1-5, reads DTGVSQNPRHKITKRGQNVTFRCDPISEHNRLYWYRQTLGQGPEFLTYFQNEAQLEKSRLLSDRFSAERPKGSFSTLEIQRTEQGDSAMYLCASSLVVGASNQPQHFGDGTRLSIL.

This rearrangement joins TRBV6-5 to TRBJ1-1, with D possibly matching TRBD1 (5 bases). Trimming removed 0 bases at V and 0 bases at J, with 8 bases between. The CDR3 contains 15 residues. Germline V gene sequence: CDR1 MNHEY, CDR2 SVGAGI. This CDR3 reads CASSYSGRMNTEAFF. The DNA for the CDR3 is TGTGCCAGCAGTTACTCGGGGCGAATGAACACTGAAGCTTTCTTT.

The chain links TRBV6-2 or TRBV6-3 to TRBJ2-1; 13 bases line up with TRBD2. The CDR3 contains 19 residues. The junction had 5 bases not matched to a gene; V was cut back by 0 bases and J by 0 bases. Germline-derived CDR1 and CDR2 are MNHEY and SVGEGT. Written as DNA, the CDR3 is TGTGCCAGCAGTTACTCCGGACTAGCGGGAGCTCTCTCCTACAATGAGCAGTTCTTC. This gives the protein CASSYSGLAGALSYNEQFF.

Details on this clone: The same CDR3 arises from other DNA sequences in this sample as well. V and J are TRBV28 and TRBJ2-7; 12 bases match TRBD2. The V and J ends lost 4 bases and 2 bases, in that order; junction bases with no gene match: 6. The germline V gene has CDR1 MDHEN and CDR2 SYDVKM. The CDR3 covers 16 residues. The CDR3 DNA sequence: TGTGCCAGCAGTTCCGCGGGACTAGCGGGTACCTACGAGCAGTACTTC. This sequence encodes CASSSAGLAGTYEQYF.

The chain carries TRBV7-2 and TRBJ1-4, with TRBD1 matching 8 bases. Germline lookup yields CDR1 SGHTA and CDR2 FQGNSA. The CDR3 spans 15 residues. With V trimmed by 4 bases and J by 4 bases, 5 bases remained unmatched. Written as DNA, the CDR3 is TGTGCCAGCAGCTCGGAAGACAGGGGTAATGAAAAACTGTTTTTT. Translation gives CASSSEDRGNEKLFF.

The genes are TRBV5-4 and TRBJ2-3; 12 positions agree with TRBD2. The germline V gene encodes CDR1 SGHNT and CDR2 YYREEE (reference sequence). The CDR3 has 16 residues. J gave up 2 bases and V 4 bases, and 5 bases lay outside the gene matches. CDR3 in DNA: TGTGCCAGCAGCGCCGGACTAGCGGGGTTCACAGATACGCAGTATTTT. Protein product: CASSAGLAGFTDTQYF.

The chain combines TRBV7-2 with TRBJ1-2; the D is unclear. Trimming removed 1 base at V and 3 bases at J, with 12 bases between. The CDR3 contains 15 residues. Per germline, CDR1 SGHTA and CDR2 FQGNSA. As DNA, the CDR3 is TGTGCCAGCAGCTTAGTAGGAGGGAATGACTATGGCTACACCTTC. Its translation is CASSLVGGNDYGYTF.

The chain is built from TRBV28 and TRBJ1-6; D may be TRBD1 (6 bases). In germline, CDR1 is MDHEN, CDR2 SYDVKM. This CDR3 contains 16 residues. With 4 bases removed from V and 4 bases from J, the gap between germline ends came to 14 bases. CDR3 sequence: CASSSPTGEYNSPLHF. CDR3 DNA sequence: TGTGCCAGCAGTTCGCCGACAGGAGAATATAATTCACCCCTCCACTTT.

The V and J genes are TRBV5-6 and TRBJ1-1, with 7 bases fitting TRBD1. V trimming: 1 base; J trimming: 1 base; junction bases outside the gene matches: 7. Germline CDR1 SGHDT, CDR2 YYEEEE. This CDR3 is 16 amino acids long. The CDR3 DNA sequence: TGTGCCAGCAGCTTGTGGAGGGGGCAATGGAACACTGAAGCTTTCTTT. Encoded protein: CASSLWRGQWNTEAFF. The full variable domain, completed using reference TRBV5-6 and TRBJ1-1, is DAGVTQSPTHLIKTRGQQVTLRCSPKSGHDTVSWYQQALGQGPQFIFQYYEEEERQRGNFPDRFSGHQFPNYSSELNVNALLLGDSALYLCASSLWRGQWNTEAFFGQGTRLTVV.

This rearrangement joins TRBV28 to TRBJ1-2, with D perhaps matching TRBD1 (6 bases). Germline loops: CDR1 MDHEN, CDR2 SYDVKM. Trimming pared 6 bases from V and 6 bases from J, leaving 11 bases between. This CDR3 is built from 12 residues. Here the CDR3 reads CASSDTGNGYTF. The CDR3 DNA follows: TGTGCCAGCAGCGATACAGGGAATGGCTACACCTTC.